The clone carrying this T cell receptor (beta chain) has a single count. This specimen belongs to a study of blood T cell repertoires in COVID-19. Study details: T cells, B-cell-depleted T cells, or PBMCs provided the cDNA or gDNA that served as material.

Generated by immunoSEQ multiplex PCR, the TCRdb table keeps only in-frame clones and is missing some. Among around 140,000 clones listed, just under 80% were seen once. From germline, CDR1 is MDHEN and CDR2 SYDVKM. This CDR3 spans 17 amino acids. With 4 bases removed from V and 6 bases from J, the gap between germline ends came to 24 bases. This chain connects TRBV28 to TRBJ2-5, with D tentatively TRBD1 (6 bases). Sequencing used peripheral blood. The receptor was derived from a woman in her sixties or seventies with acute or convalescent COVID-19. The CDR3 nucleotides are TGTGCCAGCAGTTCCCTATCGACAGCCCAGGGGCGGAAGACCCAGTACTTC. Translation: CASSSLSTAQGRKTQYF.